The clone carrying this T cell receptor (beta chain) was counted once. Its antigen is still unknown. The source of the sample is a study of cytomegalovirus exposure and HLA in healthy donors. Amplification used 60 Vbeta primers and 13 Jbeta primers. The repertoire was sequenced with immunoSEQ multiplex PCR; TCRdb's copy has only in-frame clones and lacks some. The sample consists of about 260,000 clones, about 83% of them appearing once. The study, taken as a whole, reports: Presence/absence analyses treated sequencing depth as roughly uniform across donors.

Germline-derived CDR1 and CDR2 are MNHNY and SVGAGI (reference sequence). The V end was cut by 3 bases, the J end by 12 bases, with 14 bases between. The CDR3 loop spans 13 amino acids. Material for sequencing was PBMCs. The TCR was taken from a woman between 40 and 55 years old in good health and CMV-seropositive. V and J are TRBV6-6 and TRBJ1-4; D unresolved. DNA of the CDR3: TGTGCCAGCAGTTATTCCTCATTTGTAGAACTGTTTTTT. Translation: CASSYSSFVELFF.